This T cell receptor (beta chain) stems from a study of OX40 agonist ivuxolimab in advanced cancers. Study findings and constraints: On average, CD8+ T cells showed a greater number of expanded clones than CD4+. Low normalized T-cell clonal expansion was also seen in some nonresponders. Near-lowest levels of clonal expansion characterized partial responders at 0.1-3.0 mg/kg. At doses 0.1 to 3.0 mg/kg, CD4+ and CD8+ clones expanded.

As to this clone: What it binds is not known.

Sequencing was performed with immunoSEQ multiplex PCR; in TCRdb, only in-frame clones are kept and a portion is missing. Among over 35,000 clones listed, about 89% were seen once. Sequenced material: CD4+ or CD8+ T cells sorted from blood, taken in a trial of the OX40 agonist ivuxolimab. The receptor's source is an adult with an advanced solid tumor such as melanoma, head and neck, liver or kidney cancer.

In DNA, the CDR3 is TGTGCCAGCAGCTTTCGGGCGGGGATGAACACCGGGGAGCTGTTTTTT. Its translation is CASSFRAGMNTGELFF. The rearrangement links TRBV5-4 to TRBJ2-2, with a possible D match to TRBD2 (6 bases). Trimming pared 2 bases from V and 1 base from J, leaving 12 bases between. The CDR3 totals 16 residues. The germline V gene encodes CDR1 SGHNT and CDR2 YYREEE (reference sequence).